The rows below give T cell receptor beta chains drawn from one sample of a study of OX40 agonist ivuxolimab in advanced cancers. The protocol was immunoSEQ multiplex PCR, while the TCRdb copy is restricted to in-frame clones and leaves out a portion. This sample carries about 61,000 clones, about 90% of them seen once, and the ten largest clones take 1.9%. The sequencing here drew on CD4+ or CD8+ T cells sorted from blood, taken in a trial of the OX40 agonist ivuxolimab. These receptors were obtained from an adult with an advanced solid tumor such as melanoma, head and neck, liver or kidney cancer. Each CDR3 is given with its conserved first and last residue. A D gene is named only where the DNA matches it firmly. Only part of the rows carry a size: once, few, many, or a class if the clone is expanded.

v_call	clone_size	d_call	j_call	cdr3_aa	cdr3_nt
TRBV30	-	-	TRBJ2-1	CAWSALAGNEQFF	TGTGCCTGGAGTGCCCTGGCCGGTAATGAGCAGTTCTTC
TRBV27	-	TRBD1	TRBJ1-3	CASSPRTGAGNTIYF	TGTGCCAGCAGTCCCAGGACAGGGGCTGGAAACACCATATATTTT
TRBV18	-	-	TRBJ1-2	CASSQQGLYGYTF	TGTGCCAGCTCACAACAGGGACTGTATGGCTACACCTTC
TRBV6-1	-	-	TRBJ2-2	CASSVAINTGELFF	TGTGCCAGCAGTGTTGCAATCAACACCGGGGAGCTGTTTTTT
TRBV2	-	TRBD2	TRBJ2-1	CASTGGLAGSHEQFF	TGTGCCAGCACCGGAGGACTAGCGGGATCACATGAGCAGTTCTTC
TRBV6-1	-	-	TRBJ1-5	CASSELDSNQPQHF	TGTGCCAGCAGTGAACTAGATAGCAATCAGCCCCAGCATTTT
TRBV28	once	-	TRBJ2-7	CASSADRFYEQYF	TGTGCCAGCAGTGCCGACAGGTTCTACGAGCAGTACTTC
TRBV18	few	-	TRBJ1-6	CASSPGDNSPLHF	TGTGCCAGCTCACCAGGGGATAATTCACCCCTCCACTTT
TRBV11-3	once	TRBD1	TRBJ1-5	CASSLYRGNQPQHF	TGTGCCAGCAGTCTGTACAGGGGGAATCAGCCCCAGCATTTT
TRBV27	-	-	TRBJ1-1	CASSPRDDSTEAFF	TGTGCCAGCAGTCCGAGGGATGACAGCACTGAAGCTTTCTTT
TRBV18	-	-	TRBJ1-1	CASSPPPGPQNTEAFF	TGTGCCAGCTCACCTCCTCCGGGACCGCAGAACACTGAAGCTTTCTTT
TRBV7-8	-	TRBD1	TRBJ1-3	CASSLAGQGNTIYF	TGTGCCAGCAGCTTAGCGGGACAGGGAAACACCATATATTTT
TRBV5-1	-	TRBD1	TRBJ1-6	CASSNGTGGNSPLHF	TGCGCCAGCAGCAACGGGACAGGGGGCAATTCACCCCTCCACTTT
TRBV9	-	TRBD2	TRBJ2-1	CASSKWTSGRNRVENEQFF	TGTGCCAGCAGCAAGTGGACTAGCGGGAGAAATCGTGTAGAAAATGAGCAGTTCTTC
TRBV6-5	-	-	TRBJ1-2	CASSYSTGNGYTF	TGTGCCAGCAGTTACTCGACCGGGAATGGCTACACCTTC
TRBV18	once	-	TRBJ2-2	CASSPINSGELFF	TGTGCCAGCTCACCTATAAACTCCGGGGAGCTGTTTTTT
TRBV7-8	-	-	TRBJ2-7	CASSLSGQSSTEQYF	TGTGCCAGCAGCTTATCCGGCCAGTCATCAACCGAGCAGTACTTC
TRBV10-3	few	-	TRBJ1-5	CAISSGVRNQPQHF	TGTGCCATCAGTTCGGGGGTCCGCAATCAGCCCCAGCATTTT
TRBV10-3	-	-	TRBJ1-1	CATRYQANFIMNTEAFF	TGTGCCACCAGGTACCAGGCCAACTTTATAATGAACACTGAAGCTTTCTTT
TRBV19	-	-	TRBJ2-5	CASKSGTEDQETQYF	TGTGCCAGCAAATCCGGGACGGAGGACCAAGAGACCCAGTACTTC
TRBV6-1	-	TRBD1	TRBJ2-7	CASTTATGGRDEQYF	TGTGCCAGCACTACCGCGACAGGGGGCCGAGACGAGCAGTACTTC
TRBV5-4	-	-	TRBJ1-2	CASSLTGRAGPYGYTF	TGTGCCAGCAGCTTGACCGGTAGGGCAGGGCCCTATGGCTACACCTTC
TRBV4-2	-	TRBD2	TRBJ2-3	CASSQERLAGGTDTQYF	TGTGCCAGCAGCCAAGAGAGACTAGCGGGGGGCACAGATACGCAGTATTTT
TRBV19	-	-	TRBJ1-3	CASSIGVGGNTIYF	TGTGCCAGTAGTATCGGGGTCGGTGGAAACACCATATATTTT
TRBV9	-	-	TRBJ2-2	CASSVAPSGELFF	TGTGCCAGCAGCGTAGCTCCCTCCGGGGAGCTGTTTTTT
TRBV5-6	few	-	TRBJ1-6	CASRSQDDSPLHF	TGTGCCAGCCGGAGCCAGGATGATTCACCCCTCCACTTT